Below are 3 T cell receptor beta chains sequenced from a single sample in a study of identical twins. TCRdb re-called the 5' RACE reads with MiXCR, one entry per CDR3 protein. The sample has around 490,000 distinct CDR3 sequences; 20% to 25% are singletons. The sample was also linked to a second study, of yellow fever vaccine responses in identical twins.

The sample comprised CD4+ T cells sorted from blood. These TCRs come from a woman under 30 in good health.

The rearrangement joins TRBV19 to TRBJ2-1; D perhaps matches TRBD2 (6 bases). This CDR3 has 15 residues. Trimming removed 3 bases at V and 7 bases at J, with 16 bases between. Germline CDR1 is LNHDA and CDR2 is SQIVND (reference sequence). The CDR3 region has the DNA TGTGCCAGTAGTATTCGGGAGCGCGGGTCGAATGAGCAGTTCTTC. Residues: CASSIRERGSNEQFF. The full variable domain, its missing parts supplied by reference TRBV19 and TRBJ2-1, is DGGITQSPKYLFRKEGQNVTLSCEQNLNHDAMYWYRQDPGQGLRLIYYSQIVNDFQKGDIAEGYSVSREKKESFPLTVTSAQKNPTAFYLCASSIRERGSNEQFFGPGTRLTVL.

V usage is TRBV20-1 and J usage is TRBJ2-3; unclear D gene. Trimming cost V 0 bases and J 2 bases, with 9 bases left between them. Germline CDR1 is DFQATT and CDR2 is SNEGSKA (reference sequence). CDR3 length: 14 residues. The CDR3 coding sequence is TGCAGTGCTAGAGATCAGGTCAACACAGATACGCAGTATTTT. This encodes CSARDQVNTDTQYF.

The chain joins TRBV6-1 to TRBJ1-2; D is possibly TRBD1 (5 bases). The CDR3 consists of 13 residues. The germline gives CDR1 MNHNS, CDR2 SASEGT. V was clipped by 3 bases and J by 8 bases, with 13 bases between them. As DNA, the CDR3 is TGTGCCAGCAGTGAGTTAGACAGTCGGGGCTACACCTTC. Its protein product is CASSELDSRGYTF.